The clone carrying this TCR beta chain was recorded at least ten times. The antigen remains undetermined. These data belong to a study of identical twins. TCRdb re-analysed the 5' RACE reads in MiXCR, keeping a single row per CDR3 protein. The table records 650,000 to 800,000 distinct CDR3 sequences, approximately 9% of them present only once. Overall study findings and caveats: Weaker excess twin sharing was seen among beta out-of-frame sequences. Reduced insertions were recorded for abundant cord blood beta clonotypes, with no such pattern in memory repertoires.

After removal of 1 base from V and 5 bases from J, the junction contained 3 bases not matched to a gene. The CDR3 covers 15 residues. CDR1 is LGHNA and CDR2 is YSLEER in the germline V gene. This same sample was also taken into another study, of yellow fever vaccine responses in identical twins.

Sequenced input: PBMCs. This clonotype originated in a woman aged 18-29 years in good health. The chain employs TRBV4-3 and TRBJ2-1; 9 bases map to TRBD2. CDR3 DNA sequence: TGCGCCAGCAGCCAAGTAGCGGGGGCGAACAATGAGCAGTTCTTC. It codes for CASSQVAGANNEQFF.